This TCR beta chain was identified in a study of beta chain features in type 1 diabetes. Study at large: Age and gender were similar between patients and healthy donors, as were cell yields.

About this clone: Antigen specificity is unknown.

Study results and caveats: When Type 1 diabetes patients were examined, their TCRB CDR3s proved moderately but significantly shorter in all four CD4+ subsets.

All of the isolated RNA was reverse transcribed, so expressed TCRB transcripts were sequenced. The assay was immunoSEQ multiplex PCR, and TCRdb's table has in-frame clones only and misses some. Of about 360,000 clones detected, roughly 12% appear once; the ten largest clones hold about 0.017%. This CDR3 is 14 amino acids long. The V and J ends lost 4 bases and 7 bases respectively, with 14 bases between them. The germline gives CDR1 MNHEY, CDR2 SVGAGI. The V call is TRBV6-5, the J call TRBJ1-5, with D possibly TRBD1 on 5 matching bases. This clonotype was obtained from a man between 18 and 35 years old in good health. The sample comprised naive CD4+ T cells from blood. The CDR3 nucleotides are TGTGCCAGCAGTTTACCGCAGGGAGGCCAGCCCCAGCATTTT. Residues: CASSLPQGGQPQHF.